The next 5 T cell receptor beta chains were all read from a single sample in a study of T cell responses to AZD1222 COVID-19 vaccine. Libraries were prepared by immunoSEQ multiplex PCR; TCRdb keeps only in-frame clonotypes and omits some of them. The table has 100,000 to 120,000 clones, about 90% seen once. Sequenced material: peripheral blood, taken on day 0 of AZD1222 vaccination. These receptors were collected from an adult in good health.

This chain connects TRBV30 to TRBJ2-7; perhaps TRBD1 as D (6 bases). Germline CDR1 reads GTSNPN; CDR2 reads SVGIG (reference sequence). V lost 2 bases and J 7 bases, leaving 9 bases between the germline ends. This CDR3 spans 11 amino acids. This chain's CDR3 is CAWSTGFEQYF. The DNA for the CDR3 is TGTGCCTGGAGTACAGGGTTTGAGCAGTACTTC.

The chain joins TRBV19 to TRBJ2-7, with TRBD1 matching over 9 bases. V dropped 7 bases and J dropped 3; count of bases not matched to a gene: 7. The CDR3 has 14 residues. Germline-derived CDR1 and CDR2 are LNHDA and SQIVND (reference sequence). This chain's CDR3 is CASTPTGGIYEQYF. The CDR3 DNA follows: TGTGCCAGTACCCCGACAGGGGGAATCTACGAGCAGTACTTC. Full variable domain (remainder filled in from reference TRBV19 and TRBJ2-7): DGGITQSPKYLFRKEGQNVTLSCEQNLNHDAMYWYRQDPGQGLRLIYYSQIVNDFQKGDIAEGYSVSREKKESFPLTVTSAQKNPTAFYLCASTPTGGIYEQYFGPGTRLTVT.

The CDR3 DNA reads TGTGCCAGCAGCCTCGGACTAGCGGGGGCGGGTGCTACGCAGTATTTT. Protein sequence: CASSLGLAGAGATQYF. The V and J genes are TRBV7-9 and TRBJ2-3, with 13 bases that match TRBD2. The V gene end was trimmed by 5 bases and the J gene end by 8 bases; junction bases not matched to a gene: 10. Germline V gene data show CDR1 as SEHNR and CDR2 as FQNEAQ (reference sequence). This CDR3 has 16 amino acids.

The chain employs TRBV15 and TRBJ2-1; 7 bases line up with TRBD1. Germline CDR1 LNHNV, CDR2 YYDKDF (reference sequence). The CDR3 totals 16 residues. V was pared by 1 base and J by 7 bases, with 10 bases of the junction left unmatched. CDR3 residues: CATSRVRKAGGNEQFF. CDR3 sequence (DNA): TGTGCCACCAGCAGAGTGAGAAAGGCAGGGGGAAATGAGCAGTTCTTC.

J is TRBJ2-7 and V is TRBV29-1; D gene unclear. This CDR3 is built from 12 residues. CDR1 and CDR2 from the germline V gene are SQVTM and ANQGSEA. The CDR3 sequence is CSVRGHDYEQYF. The CDR3 DNA sequence: TGCAGTGTTCGTGGGCATGACTACGAGCAGTACTTC.